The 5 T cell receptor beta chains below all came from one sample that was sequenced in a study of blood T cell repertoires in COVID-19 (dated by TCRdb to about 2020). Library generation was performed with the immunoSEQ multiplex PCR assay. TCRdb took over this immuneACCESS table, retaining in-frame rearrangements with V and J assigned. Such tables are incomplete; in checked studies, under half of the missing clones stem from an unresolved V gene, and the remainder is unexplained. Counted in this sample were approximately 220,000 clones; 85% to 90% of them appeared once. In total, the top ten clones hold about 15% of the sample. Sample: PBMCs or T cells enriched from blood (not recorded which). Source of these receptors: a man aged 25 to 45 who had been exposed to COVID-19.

The CDR3 reads CASSLHRGTGGLNSPLHF. The CDR3 coding sequence is TGTGCCAGCAGTTTACATCGCGGGACAGGGGGCTTGAATTCACCCCTCCACTTT. The J gene is TRBJ1-6, the V gene TRBV27, with 12 bases aligning to TRBD1. V was pared by 2 bases and J by 7 bases, with 9 bases of the junction left unmatched. Germline loops: CDR1 MNHEY, CDR2 SMNVEV (reference sequence). This CDR3 contains 18 residues.

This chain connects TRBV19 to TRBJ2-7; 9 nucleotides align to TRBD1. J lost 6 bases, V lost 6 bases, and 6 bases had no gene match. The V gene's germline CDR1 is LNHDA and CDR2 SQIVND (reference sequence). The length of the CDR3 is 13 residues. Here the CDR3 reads CASSPGTGSEQYF. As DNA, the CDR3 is TGTGCCAGTAGCCCCGGGACAGGGTCCGAGCAGTACTTC.

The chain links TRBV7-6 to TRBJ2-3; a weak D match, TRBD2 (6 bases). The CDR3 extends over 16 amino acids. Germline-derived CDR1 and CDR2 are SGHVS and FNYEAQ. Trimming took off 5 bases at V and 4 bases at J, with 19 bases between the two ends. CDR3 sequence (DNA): TGTGCCAGCAGCAGTGGGGGGAGCGCCGGTGCAGATACGCAGTATTTT. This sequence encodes CASSSGGSAGADTQYF.

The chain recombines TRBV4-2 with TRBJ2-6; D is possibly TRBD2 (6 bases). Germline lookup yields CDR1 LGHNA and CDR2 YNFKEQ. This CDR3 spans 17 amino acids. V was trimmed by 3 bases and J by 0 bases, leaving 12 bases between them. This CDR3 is CASSHTRGDSGANVLTF. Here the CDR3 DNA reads TGTGCCAGCAGCCACACGCGCGGGGACTCTGGGGCCAACGTCCTGACTTTC.

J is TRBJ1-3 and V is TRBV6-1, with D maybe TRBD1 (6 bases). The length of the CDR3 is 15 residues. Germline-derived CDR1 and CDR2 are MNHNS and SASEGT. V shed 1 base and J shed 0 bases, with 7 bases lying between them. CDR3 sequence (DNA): TGTGCCAGCAGTGAAGGGGACATCTCTGGAAACACCATATATTTT. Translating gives CASSEGDISGNTIYF.